This passage covers 26 T cell receptor beta chains from one sample sequenced in a study of blood T cell repertoires in COVID-19. Assay: immunoSEQ multiplex PCR; the TCRdb copy retains only in-frame clones and omits some. The sample comprises around 430,000 clones, about 83% of which are singletons, and roughly 9.4% rests with the top ten. The sequencing input was PBMCs or T cells enriched from blood (not recorded which). Receptor source: a woman in her fifties or sixties who had recovered from COVID-19.

V and J are TRBV6-2 or TRBV6-3 and TRBJ2-3; D is possibly TRBD2 (6 bases). Germline CDR1 reads MNHEY; CDR2 reads SVGEGT. The CDR3 spans 20 residues. V lost 0 bases and J lost 6, with 28 bases in between. CDR3: CASSYSMSSPQRRAGDTQYF. The CDR3 DNA follows: TGTGCCAGCAGTTACTCGATGAGTAGTCCACAAAGACGGGCGGGGGATACGCAGTATTTT.

The CDR3 region is CASSLGSLETQYF. CDR3 nucleotides: TGTGCCAGCAGCTTAGGCAGTCTAGAGACCCAGTACTTC. The chain couples TRBV7-3 to TRBJ2-5; D is unclear. The germline gives CDR1 SGHTA, CDR2 FQGTGA. The V end lost 2 bases, the J end lost 4 bases, and 8 bases lay between the germline ends. The CDR3 runs to 13 residues.

The DNA of the CDR3 is TGCGCCAGCAGCTTGGGGGCGTCGGACAGGCCCACCTCCTACGAGCAGTACTTC. This codes for CASSLGASDRPTSYEQYF. The V gene is TRBV5-1, the J gene TRBJ2-7; 7 bases are a match to TRBD1. From germline, CDR1 is SGHRS and CDR2 YFSETQ. The V segment lost 0 bases and the J segment 0 bases; nucleotides outside the gene matches: 12. The CDR3 has 18 residues.

The chain carries TRBV7-2 and TRBJ2-4; 8 nucleotides match TRBD2. This CDR3 is built from 16 residues. Trimming removed 2 bases from V and 1 base from J; junction bases left unmatched: 4. From germline, CDR1 is SGHTA and CDR2 FQGNSA. CDR3 protein: CASSLTGGRAKNIQYF. The CDR3 region has the DNA TGTGCCAGCAGCTTAACGGGGGGGAGGGCCAAAAACATTCAGTACTTC.

The CDR3 region is CASSYSWRGESYNEQFF. CDR3 nucleotide sequence: TGTGCCAGCAGTTACTCATGGCGGGGGGAGTCCTACAATGAGCAGTTCTTC. The V and J genes are TRBV6-2 or TRBV6-3 and TRBJ2-1; TRBD2 matches at 8 bases. Germline CDR1 MNHEY, CDR2 SVGEGT. The trim removed 0 bases at V and 1 base at J, leaving 5 bases unmatched. This CDR3 comprises 17 residues.

The chain uses TRBV7-9 and TRBJ2-7; weak D call: TRBD1 (5 bases). The germline V gene encodes CDR1 SEHNR and CDR2 FQNEAQ (reference sequence). The CDR3 has 13 amino acids. V was clipped by 1 base and J by 4 bases, with 8 bases between them. The CDR3 sequence: CASSLGGRYEQYF. In DNA form, the CDR3 reads TGTGCCAGCAGCTTAGGGGGCCGGTACGAGCAGTACTTC.

The chain joins TRBV5-8 to TRBJ2-2; D ambiguous. This CDR3 region has 14 residues. V was trimmed by 1 base and J by 1 base, leaving 5 bases between them. CDR1 is SGHTS and CDR2 is YDEGEE in the germline V gene. The CDR3 DNA reads as TGTGCCAGCAGCTTGTACAGGAACACCGGGGAGCTGTTTTTT. Its translation: CASSLYRNTGELFF.

V and J are TRBV11-1 and TRBJ2-5; no definite D call. Trimming removed 1 base from V and 4 bases from J, with 13 bases in between. Germline V gives CDR1 SGHAT, CDR2 FQDESV (reference sequence). The CDR3 is 15 residues long. CDR3 DNA: TGTGCCAGCAGCTTAGGGTCGTGGGCGTCAGAGACCCAGTACTTC. Its protein product is CASSLGSWASETQYF.

V and J are TRBV7-2 and TRBJ1-2; D remains ambiguous. There are 15 residues in the CDR3. Germline CDR1 reads SGHTA; CDR2 reads FQGNSA. V lost 1 base and J 8 bases, leaving 17 bases between the germline ends. The CDR3 loop is CASSLDKRTVGGYTF. The DNA of the CDR3 is TGTGCCAGCAGCTTAGACAAGCGGACCGTAGGCGGCTACACCTTC.

The chain uses TRBV29-1 and TRBJ1-2; D is perhaps TRBD1 (6 bases). Trimming removed 7 bases from V and 8 bases from J, with 14 bases in between. This CDR3 has 11 residues. The V gene's germline CDR1 is SQVTM and CDR2 ANQGSEA. The CDR3: CSARGGQGYTF. For the CDR3, the DNA is TGCAGCGCAAGGGGGGGCCAAGGCTACACCTTC. The full variable domain, its missing parts supplied by reference TRBV29-1 and TRBJ1-2, is SAVISQKPSRDICQRGTSLTIQCQVDSQVTMMFWYRQQPGQSLTLIATANQGSEATYESGFVIDKFPISRPNLTFSTLTVSNMSPEDSSIYLCSARGGQGYTFGSGTRLTVV.

In its sample, this clone was seen once. The genes are TRBV5-1 and TRBJ2-7; TRBD1 matches at 9 bases. V dropped 4 bases and J dropped 5; count of bases not matched to a gene: 10. The CDR3 sequence is 15 residues long. The germline V gene has CDR1 SGHRS and CDR2 YFSETQ. CDR3 in amino acids: CASSPGDRDENEQYF. CDR3 nucleotides: TGCGCCAGCAGCCCTGGGGACAGGGATGAGAACGAGCAGTACTTC.

J is TRBJ1-5 and V is TRBV2, with D uncertain. The CDR3 has 12 amino acids. CDR1 SNHLY and CDR2 FYNNEI come from the germline V gene. V dropped 2 bases and J dropped 6 bases, with 5 bases sitting between them. The chain's CDR3 is CASSETGQPQHF. DNA of the CDR3: TGTGCCAGCAGTGAAACCGGTCAGCCCCAGCATTTT. Using reference TRBV2 and TRBJ1-5 for the parts outside the CDR3, the full variable domain is EPEVTQTPSHQVTQMGQEVILRCVPISNHLYFYWYRQILGQKVEFLVSFYNNEISEKSEIFDDQFSVERPDGSNFTLKIRSTKLEDSAMYFCASSETGQPQHFGDGTRLSIL.

DNA of the CDR3: TGTGCCAGCAGCGCCCGAGCCGGGACTAGCGGGGACAATGAGCAGTTCTTC. Its protein product is CASSARAGTSGDNEQFF. V is TRBV9 and J is TRBJ2-1; 13 bases are a match to TRBD2. The CDR3 totals 17 residues. Germline CDR1 reads SGDLS; CDR2 reads YYNGEE. The ends lost 3 bases at V and 5 bases at J; junction bases unmatched: 8.

This clone appeared many times. The chain combines TRBV19 with TRBJ2-1, with 8 bases matching TRBD2. Trimming cost V 3 bases and J 7 bases; bases outside gene matches: 11. CDR1 LNHDA and CDR2 SQIVND come from the germline V gene (reference sequence). The CDR3 runs 16 residues. The CDR3 nucleotides read TGTGCCAGTAGTATCCGGGTAGCGGGGAACCGTAATGAGCAGTTCTTC. As protein: CASSIRVAGNRNEQFF. Variable domain in full (rest from reference TRBV19 and TRBJ2-1): DGGITQSPKYLFRKEGQNVTLSCEQNLNHDAMYWYRQDPGQGLRLIYYSQIVNDFQKGDIAEGYSVSREKKESFPLTVTSAQKNPTAFYLCASSIRVAGNRNEQFFGPGTRLTVL.

The chain carries TRBV2 and TRBJ1-4; 7 positions match TRBD1. V was clipped by 4 bases and J by 5 bases; unmatched bases: 7. The CDR3 contains 15 residues. CDR1 SNHLY and CDR2 FYNNEI come from the germline V gene. The CDR3 bases are TGTGCCAGCAGTGCGTCCGGGACAGTAAATGAAAAACTGTTTTTT. It is translated as CASSASGTVNEKLFF.

V and J are TRBV24-1 and TRBJ1-2; 7 nucleotides align to TRBD1. The CDR3 is 15 amino acids. Losses at the gene ends were 0 bases for V and 5 bases for J; bases not matched to a gene: 5. The germline V gene encodes CDR1 KGHDR and CDR2 SFDVKD. CDR3 protein: CATSDLAQGDYGYTF. The CDR3, as DNA: TGTGCCACCAGTGATTTGGCTCAGGGGGATTATGGCTACACCTTC.

The chain carries TRBV5-1 and TRBJ2-6, with D possibly TRBD2 on 5 matching bases. The CDR3 consists of 16 residues. Deletions cut 0 bases from V and 1 base from J, with 8 bases between. The germline V gene has CDR1 SGHRS and CDR2 YFSETQ. The CDR3: CASSLAGVSGANVLTF. CDR3 sequence (DNA): TGCGCCAGCAGCTTGGCCGGGGTATCTGGGGCCAACGTCCTGACTTTC. Drawing the rest from reference TRBV5-1 and TRBJ2-6, the complete variable domain is KAGVTQTPRYLIKTRGQQVTLSCSPISGHRSVSWYQQTPGQGLQFLFEYFSETQRNKGNFPGRFSGRQFSNSRSEMNVSTLELGDSALYLCASSLAGVSGANVLTFGAGSRLTVL.

This chain joins TRBV23-1 and TRBJ1-6; 11 bases map to TRBD1. TRBV23-1 is noted as an ORF with a role that remains uncertain. The CDR3 spans 19 residues. V was pared by 4 bases and J by 1 base, with 9 bases of the junction left unmatched. DNA of the CDR3: TGCGCCAGCAGTCGCGTGGGACAGGGGGATTCGTCCTATAATTCACCCCTCCACTTT. This encodes CASSRVGQGDSSYNSPLHF.

V usage is TRBV6-2 or TRBV6-3 and J usage is TRBJ1-2; D is undetermined. The V gene's germline CDR1 is MNHEY and CDR2 SVGEGT. The CDR3 spans 14 residues. Trimming took off 2 bases at V and 4 bases at J, with 11 bases between the two ends. Here the CDR3 DNA reads TGTGCCAGCAGTTACGTGGCATCAGGCTATGGCTACACCTTC. Amino acid sequence: CASSYVASGYGYTF.

This chain links TRBV27 with TRBJ1-2; a possible D gene is TRBD1 (6 bases). Trimming removed 3 bases at V and 3 bases at J, with 11 bases between. This CDR3 has 14 residues. Germline CDR1 MNHEY, CDR2 SMNVEV (reference sequence). The CDR3 DNA sequence: TGTGCCAGCAGTTTGACAGGACCTTACTATGGCTACACCTTC. Translated, it gives CASSLTGPYYGYTF.

The rearrangement uses TRBV27 and TRBJ2-1; 7 nucleotides match TRBD1. Germline lookup yields CDR1 MNHEY and CDR2 SMNVEV (reference sequence). The CDR3 runs to 15 residues. The V and J ends lost 6 bases and 0 bases, in that order; junction bases with no gene match: 5. The CDR3 DNA sequence: TGTGCCAGCAGACTAGACAGGGACTCCTACAATGAGCAGTTCTTC. Protein sequence: CASRLDRDSYNEQFF.

The chain links TRBV7-9 to TRBJ2-1, with TRBD2 matching over 11 bases. The CDR3 totals 17 residues. The V gene end was trimmed by 5 bases and the J gene end by 1 base; junction bases not matched to a gene: 7. Germline loops: CDR1 SEHNR, CDR2 FQNEAQ (reference sequence). This chain's CDR3 is CASSVPASGGSYNEQFF. CDR3 nucleotide sequence: TGTGCCAGCAGCGTCCCCGCTAGCGGGGGGTCCTACAATGAGCAGTTCTTC. Combining the CDR3 with reference TRBV7-9 and TRBJ2-1 gives the whole variable domain DTGVSQNPRHKITKRGQNVTFRCDPISEHNRLYWYRQTLGQGPEFLTYFQNEAQLEKSRLLSDRFSAERPKGSFSTLEIQRTEQGDSAMYLCASSVPASGGSYNEQFFGPGTRLTVL.

The CDR3 is CASSQFSGTYNEQFF. In DNA form, the CDR3 reads TGCGCCAGCAGCCAATTTAGCGGAACCTACAATGAGCAGTTCTTC. The chain employs TRBV4-3 and TRBJ2-1, with D perhaps TRBD2 (6 bases). Trimming removed 2 bases at V and 2 bases at J, with 10 bases between. This CDR3 comprises 15 residues. CDR1 is LGHNA and CDR2 is YSLEER in the germline V gene.

The chain combines TRBV29-1 with TRBJ1-2; 7 bases match TRBD1. Germline CDR1 is SQVTM and CDR2 is ANQGSEA. V gave up 7 bases and J gave up 8 bases; unmatched junction bases: 13. The CDR3 runs 13 residues. CDR3 nucleotides: TGCAGCGCTGGGACAGTAAATAAACGGGGCTACACCTTC. Its translation is CSAGTVNKRGYTF.

The chain is built from TRBV29-1 and TRBJ2-5; tentatively, D is TRBD2 (5 bases). The CDR3 has 12 amino acids. Germline V gives CDR1 SQVTM, CDR2 ANQGSEA. Trimming stripped 5 bases from V and 4 bases from J, with 11 bases between. CDR3 sequence reads: CSVSEGRETQYF. The CDR3 DNA sequence: TGCAGCGTTAGTGAGGGAAGAGAGACCCAGTACTTC.

J is TRBJ1-2 and V is TRBV4-1; possibly TRBD1 for D (5 bases). Trimming pared 3 bases from V and 4 bases from J, leaving 15 bases between. The CDR3 contains 15 residues. Germline CDR1 reads MGHRA; CDR2 reads YSYEKL. For the CDR3, the DNA is TGCGCCAGCAGCCAGGCCCGGGACTCGCGCTATGGCTACACCTTC. This sequence encodes CASSQARDSRYGYTF.